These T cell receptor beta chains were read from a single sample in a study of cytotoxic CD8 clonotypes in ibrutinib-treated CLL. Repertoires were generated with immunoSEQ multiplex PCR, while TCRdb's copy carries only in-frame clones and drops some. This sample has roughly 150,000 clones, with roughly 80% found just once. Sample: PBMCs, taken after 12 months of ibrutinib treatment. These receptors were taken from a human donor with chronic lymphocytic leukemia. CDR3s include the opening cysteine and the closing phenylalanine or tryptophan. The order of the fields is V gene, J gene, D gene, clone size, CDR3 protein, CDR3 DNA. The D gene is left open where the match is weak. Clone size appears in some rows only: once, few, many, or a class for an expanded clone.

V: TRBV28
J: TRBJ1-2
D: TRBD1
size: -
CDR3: CASSSPGQGAVGYTF
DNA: TGTGCCAGCAGTTCACCCGGACAGGGGGCGGTTGGCTACACCTTC

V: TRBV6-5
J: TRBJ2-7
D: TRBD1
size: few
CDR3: CASSYSGTGKTYEQYF
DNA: TGTGCCAGCAGTTACTCCGGGACAGGGAAAACCTACGAGCAGTACTTC

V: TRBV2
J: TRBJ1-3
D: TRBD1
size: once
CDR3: CASRLDRSRTGNTIYF
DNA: TGTGCCAGCAGGCTGGACAGGTCCCGAACTGGAAACACCATATATTTT

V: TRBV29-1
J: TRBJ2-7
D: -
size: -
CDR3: CSVEDRSLHSYEQYF
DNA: TGCAGCGTTGAAGATAGGTCCCTGCACTCCTACGAGCAGTACTTC

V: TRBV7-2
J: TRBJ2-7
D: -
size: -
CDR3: CASSLSSYEQYF
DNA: TGTGCCAGCAGCCTCAGCTCCTACGAGCAGTACTTC

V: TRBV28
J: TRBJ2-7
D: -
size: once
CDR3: CASTRGVRGYEQYF
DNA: TGTGCCAGCACCAGGGGGGTTAGGGGCTACGAGCAGTACTTC

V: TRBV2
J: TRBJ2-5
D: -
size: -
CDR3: CASSAEVGSRETQYF
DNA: TGTGCCAGCAGTGCAGAGGTGGGGTCACGAGAGACCCAGTACTTC

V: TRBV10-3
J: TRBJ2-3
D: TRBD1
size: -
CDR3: CAITSTGGQDTQYF
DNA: TGTGCCATCACCTCGACAGGGGGGCAAGATACGCAGTATTTT

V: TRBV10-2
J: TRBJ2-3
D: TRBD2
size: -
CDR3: CASSGTSGRAGDTQYF
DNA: TGCGCCAGCAGTGGGACTAGCGGGAGGGCGGGAGATACGCAGTATTTT

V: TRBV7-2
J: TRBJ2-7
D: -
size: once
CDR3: CASSPFLEFTDEQYF
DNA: TGTGCCAGCAGCCCTTTTCTTGAATTCACAGACGAGCAGTACTTC

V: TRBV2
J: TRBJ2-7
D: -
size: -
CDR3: CASGVTLIYEQYF
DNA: TGTGCCAGCGGGGTGACACTGATCTACGAGCAGTACTTC

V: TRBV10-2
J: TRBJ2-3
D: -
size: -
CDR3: CASRERGDTQYF
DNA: TGCGCCAGCAGGGAAAGAGGAGATACGCAGTATTTT

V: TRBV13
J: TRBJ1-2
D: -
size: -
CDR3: CASSLGFYGYTF
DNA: TGTGCCAGCAGCTTGGGGTTCTATGGCTACACCTTC

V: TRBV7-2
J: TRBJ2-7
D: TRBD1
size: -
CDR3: CASSLYLDQGVDEQYF
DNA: TGTGCCAGCAGCTTGTACTTGGACCAGGGGGTGGACGAGCAGTACTTC

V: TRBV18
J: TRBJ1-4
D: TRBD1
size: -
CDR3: CASSQGTGGREKLFF
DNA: TGTGCCAGCTCACAGGGAACAGGGGGGCGTGAAAAACTGTTTTTT

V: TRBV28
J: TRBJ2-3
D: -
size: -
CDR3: CAITTADTQYF
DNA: TGTGCCATCACGACAGCAGATACGCAGTATTTT

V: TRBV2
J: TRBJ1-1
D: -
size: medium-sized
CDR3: CASTEGMNTEAFF
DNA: TGTGCCAGCACTGAGGGCATGAACACTGAAGCTTTCTTT

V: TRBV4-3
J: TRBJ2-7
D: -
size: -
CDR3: CASSQDVGGSYEQYF
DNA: TGCGCCAGCAGCCAAGATGTAGGGGGGTCCTACGAGCAGTACTTC

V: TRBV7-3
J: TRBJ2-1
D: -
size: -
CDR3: CASSLTYQGIPSSYNEQFF
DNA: TGTGCCAGCAGCTTAACATACCAGGGGATACCGAGCTCCTACAATGAGCAGTTCTTC

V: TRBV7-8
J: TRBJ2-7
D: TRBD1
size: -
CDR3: CASSLGRNRGVGEQYF
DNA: TGTGCCAGCAGCTTAGGACGGAACAGGGGAGTGGGGGAGCAGTACTTC

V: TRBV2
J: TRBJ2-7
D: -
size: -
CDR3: CASTRVPRGIEEQYF
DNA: TGTGCCAGCACCAGAGTACCCAGGGGAATCGAAGAGCAGTACTTC

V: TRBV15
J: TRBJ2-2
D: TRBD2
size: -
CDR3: CATSRGFSGRAGELFF
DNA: TGTGCCACCAGCAGGGGATTTAGCGGGAGGGCCGGGGAGCTGTTTTTT

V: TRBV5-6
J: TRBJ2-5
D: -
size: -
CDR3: CASSTFTRDLETQYF
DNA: TGTGCCAGCAGCACCTTTACACGGGACCTAGAGACCCAGTACTTC

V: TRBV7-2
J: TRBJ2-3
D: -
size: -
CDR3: CASSLSRSTDTQYF
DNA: TGTGCCAGCAGCTTAAGCCGAAGCACAGATACGCAGTATTTT

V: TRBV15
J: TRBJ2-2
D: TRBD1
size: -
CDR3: CATSRDGTGIPGELFF
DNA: TGTGCCACCAGCAGAGACGGGACAGGGATCCCCGGGGAGCTGTTTTTT

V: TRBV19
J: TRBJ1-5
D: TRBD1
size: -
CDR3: CASSIIIRGQRNQPQHF
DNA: TGTGCCAGTAGTATAATTATTCGGGGACAGCGCAATCAGCCCCAGCATTTT

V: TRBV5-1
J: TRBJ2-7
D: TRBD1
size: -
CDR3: CASSERTGVWYEQYF
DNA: TGTGCCAGCAGCGAGAGGACAGGGGTATGGTACGAGCAGTACTTC